The rows below give T cell receptor beta chains drawn from one sample of a study of T cell repertoires in cytomegalovirus infection. No antigen has been identified for these receptors. MiXCR was run by TCRdb on the reads, yielding one entry per CDR3 protein. The sample yields around 800,000 distinct CDR3 sequences, 32% seen once. The source material was cultured CD8+ T cells from PBMCs, sampled from culture after CMV antigen stimulation. The receptor source for this set is a human donor in good health (CMV status not recorded). Some clones in this sample may be carry-over from other donors' samples. The CDR3 runs from the conserved cysteine through the conserved F or W. D genes are given only for firm matches. The listing skips clone size in some rows; elsewhere it reads once, few, many or a size class.

d_gene,v_gene,j_gene,abundance,CDR3nt,CDR3aa
TRBD1,TRBV6-2/TRBV6-3,TRBJ2-3,few,TGTGCCAGCAGTACGACAGGGGACCGCACAGATACGCAGTATTTT,CASSTTGDRTDTQYF
TRBD2,TRBV12-3/TRBV12-4,TRBJ2-3,NA,TGTGCCAGCAGTTTAGCCTGGGTAGCGGGGGGCTTAGATACGCAGTATTTT,CASSLAWVAGGLDTQYF
NA,TRBV12-3/TRBV12-4,TRBJ1-1,NA,TGTGCCAGCAGTTTTTCACCGCAGATGAACACTGAAGCTTTCTTT,CASSFSPQMNTEAFF
TRBD2,TRBV6-5,TRBJ2-1,NA,TGTGCCAGCAGTTACATCGCGGGGGGGGGTAATGAGCAGTTCTTC,CASSYIAGGGNEQFF
NA,TRBV27,TRBJ1-1,NA,TGTGCCAGCAGTTCAACCTCAGGGTATGAAGCTTTCTTT,CASSSTSGYEAFF
NA,TRBV10-3,TRBJ1-1,NA,TGTGCCATCAAGACCTCCGGGGCAGTCCCTAAAAACACTGAAGCTTTCTTT,CAIKTSGAVPKNTEAFF
NA,TRBV4-2,TRBJ2-7,once,TGTGCCAGCAGCCAAGTTCAGGGTGTGGAGCAGTACTTC,CASSQVQGVEQYF
TRBD1,TRBV7-9,TRBJ1-1,NA,TGTGCCAGCAGATTCAGGGGGGGGAACACTGAAGCTTTCTTT,CASRFRGGNTEAFF
NA,TRBV6-2/TRBV6-3,TRBJ2-4,NA,TGTGCCAGCAGGGGGAGCAAAAACATTCAGTACTTC,CASRGSKNIQYF
NA,TRBV20-1,TRBJ2-1,NA,TGCAGTGCTCCCCTCGGGGGAAATGAGCAGTTCTTC,CSAPLGGNEQFF
NA,TRBV4-1,TRBJ2-5,few,TGCGCCAGCAGCCACCTATCGGGAGAGACCCAGTACTTC,CASSHLSGETQYF
TRBD2,TRBV15,TRBJ2-5,NA,TGTGCCACCAGCCCCGGGGCGGGGGGTAGCCAAGAGACCCAGTACTTC,CATSPGAGGSQETQYF
NA,TRBV7-9,TRBJ1-1,NA,TGTGCCAGCAGCTTAGAACAGAGGGAAGCTTTCTTT,CASSLEQREAFF
NA,TRBV7-6,TRBJ2-2,few,TGTGCCAGCAGGGGGACCTACACCGGGGAGCTGTTTTTT,CASRGTYTGELFF
NA,TRBV7-6,TRBJ2-1,few,TGTGCCAGCAGCTATGGTCTACAGGGAAACAATGAGCAGTTCTTC,CASSYGLQGNNEQFF
NA,TRBV20-1,TRBJ2-1,many,TGCAGTGCTTACAGGGTGGGGTCCTACAATGAGCAGTTCTTC,CSAYRVGSYNEQFF
NA,TRBV10-3,TRBJ1-1,few,TGTGCCATCAGCCCGAGGACGGGGGGCCCGGGAACTGAAGCTTTCTTT,CAISPRTGGPGTEAFF
NA,TRBV4-1,TRBJ2-7,NA,TGCGCCAGCAGCCAAGATTCGCTACTACGATCGGAGCAGTACTTC,CASSQDSLLRSEQYF
TRBD2,TRBV6-2/TRBV6-3,TRBJ2-1,NA,TGTGCCAGCAGTAGGGCAAGCGGGAGGTTTGACAATGAGCAGTTCTTC,CASSRASGRFDNEQFF
NA,TRBV10-2,TRBJ1-2,NA,TGCGCCAGCAGTGAGTCAGTCATATCTGGCTACACCTTC,CASSESVISGYTF
TRBD1,TRBV28,TRBJ2-2,few,TGTGCCAGCAAAACCGGGACAGGGCACACCGGGGAGCTGTTTTTT,CASKTGTGHTGELFF
TRBD2,TRBV24-1,TRBJ2-1,NA,TGTGCCACCAGTTCTAGCGGGGGGACGCACAATGAGCAGTTCTTC,CATSSSGGTHNEQFF
TRBD1,TRBV19,TRBJ1-2,few,TGTGCCAGTAGGGGGACAGGGCATTCTAACTATGGCTACACCTTC,CASRGTGHSNYGYTF
TRBD2,TRBV6-6,TRBJ2-5,NA,TGTGCCAGCAGTTACTCCTGGACTAGCGGGGGGGCTGAGACCCAGTACTTC,CASSYSWTSGGAETQYF
TRBD2,TRBV15,TRBJ2-1,few,TGTGCCACCAGCAGCCACGGGGGGGGGCTTGAGCAGTTCTTC,CATSSHGGGLEQFF
TRBD2,TRBV6-6,TRBJ2-1,NA,TGTGCCAGCAGGCAGACTAGCGGGGGGGGCAATGAGCAGTTCTTC,CASRQTSGGGNEQFF
NA,TRBV7-4,TRBJ2-1,NA,TGTGTCAGCAGCTTAGGGGGGGGGGCCTACAATGAGCAGTTCTTC,CVSSLGGGAYNEQFF
TRBD1,TRBV7-6,TRBJ2-1,NA,TGTGCCAGCAGCGACTCGGGACAGTACAATGAGCAGTTCTTC,CASSDSGQYNEQFF
TRBD2,TRBV6-2/TRBV6-3,TRBJ2-1,NA,TGTGCCAGCAGTTACTCGGGGGGGCACCGCGTAGCGGGGGAAGATAATGAGCAGTTCTTC,CASSYSGGHRVAGEDNEQFF
NA,TRBV27,TRBJ2-1,few,TGTGCCAGCAGTCCAAAGCCAGCGGCCAGCTCCTACAATGAGCAGTTCTTC,CASSPKPAASSYNEQFF
NA,TRBV4-3,TRBJ1-2,few,TGCGCCAGCAGCCATGCAGGGCTTGGCTACACCTTC,CASSHAGLGYTF
NA,TRBV19,TRBJ2-1,once,TGTGCCAGTAGTCCCTCCCACGGTAACTACAATGAGCAGTTCTTC,CASSPSHGNYNEQFF
NA,TRBV29-1,TRBJ1-2,many,TGCAGCGCCTACGGAGTTACCGGGACAACAAGCTATGGCTACACCTTC,CSAYGVTGTTSYGYTF
NA,TRBV6-5,TRBJ2-2,NA,TGTGCCAGCAGTTACTTCACTTCTGCTCGGGAGCCGTTTTTT,CASSYFTSAREPFF
TRBD1,TRBV12-3/TRBV12-4,TRBJ1-2,NA,TGTGCCAGCAGTCCGCGGGACAGGGGTATCTATGGCTACACCTTC,CASSPRDRGIYGYTF
NA,TRBV7-6,TRBJ2-3,NA,TGTGCCAGCAGCTTAGTTCAGGGGGGGCCCACAGATACGCAGTATTTT,CASSLVQGGPTDTQYF
TRBD1,TRBV7-9,TRBJ2-1,few,TGTGCCAGCAGCGTTGACAGGGGGTTCTACAATGAGCAGTTCTTC,CASSVDRGFYNEQFF
NA,TRBV6-5,TRBJ2-1,NA,TGTGCCAGCAGTTTACCCCTGAATAGGGAGCAGTTCTTC,CASSLPLNREQFF
NA,TRBV27,TRBJ1-2,few,TGTGCCAGCAGTCCCGGGACTGCTGGCTACACCTTC,CASSPGTAGYTF
TRBD2,TRBV7-2,TRBJ2-2,many,TGTGCCAGCAGCACCCGACTAGCGCTGAACACCGGGGAGCTGTTTTTT,CASSTRLALNTGELFF
TRBD1,TRBV7-9,TRBJ1-2,many,TGTGCCAGCAGCTTGTCCTCTCCCGGACAGGTGAACTATGGCTACACCTTC,CASSLSSPGQVNYGYTF
NA,TRBV6-6,TRBJ2-1,NA,TGTGCCAGCACTCGTTGGCGGGCGGGGAGTTCCTACAATGAGCAGTTCTTC,CASTRWRAGSSYNEQFF
TRBD1,TRBV2,TRBJ2-6,few,TGTGCCATTGTGGGACAGGGGGCTTCTGGGGCCAACGTCCTGACTTTC,CAIVGQGASGANVLTF
TRBD2,TRBV6-5,TRBJ2-7,few,TGTGCCAGCAGTTACTCGGCGGGGGTCCTCTACGAGCAGTACTTC,CASSYSAGVLYEQYF
TRBD2,TRBV7-6,TRBJ2-1,many,TGTGCCAGCAGCTCCCCCGGGACTAGCGGGTCCCATGAGCAGTTCTTC,CASSSPGTSGSHEQFF
NA,TRBV24-1,TRBJ2-1,NA,TGTGCCACCAGTAGTATGGCCCAAGAGCAGTTCTTC,CATSSMAQEQFF
NA,TRBV6-6,TRBJ2-3,few,TGTGCCAGCAGTTCACCCGCGTCAGCCCCCGGTACGCAGTATTTT,CASSSPASAPGTQYF
NA,TRBV7-9,TRBJ1-1,few,TGTGCCAGCAGCTCCATGGACGGAAACACTGAAGCTTTCTTT,CASSSMDGNTEAFF
NA,TRBV7-9,TRBJ2-5,NA,TGTGCCAGCAGCTTAGCCCCCGGACAGTGGAGGTGGGGGACCCAGTACTTC,CASSLAPGQWRWGTQYF
NA,TRBV7-8,TRBJ1-5,many,TGTGCCAGCAGCTTAGACGGCTACGACTCCTATCAGCCCCAGCATTTT,CASSLDGYDSYQPQHF
NA,TRBV7-2,TRBJ2-5,many,TGTGCCAGCAGCTTAGCTTTTGTCGCCAGGGGCCGGGAGACCCAGTACTTC,CASSLAFVARGRETQYF
TRBD2,TRBV27,TRBJ2-5,many,TGTGCCAGCAGTTTGTCGGGGGGAGAGACCCAGTACTTC,CASSLSGGETQYF
TRBD1,TRBV28,TRBJ1-6,NA,TGTGCCAGCAGTCTGACAGGGACGGGTTCACCCCTCCACTTT,CASSLTGTGSPLHF
NA,TRBV7-8,TRBJ1-5,few,TGTGCCAGCAGCTTAGCGAAAACTAGTCAGCCCCAGCATTTT,CASSLAKTSQPQHF
NA,TRBV2,TRBJ2-2,NA,TGTGCCAGCAGTGAATTAGAAGGGGACGGGGAGCTGTTTTTT,CASSELEGDGELFF